This T cell receptor (beta chain) appears in the sequencing data of a study of T-cell memory formation after mild COVID-19. Study results and limitations: Shrinking CD4+ clones were chiefly CM and EM; CD8+ ones were chiefly EMRA.

5'RACE with constant-segment primers built TCRalpha and TCRbeta cDNA libraries with UMIs. TCRdb fed the 5' RACE reads into MiXCR, producing one record per CDR3 protein. The table records roughly 120,000 distinct CDR3 sequences, more than 15% of them present only once. This clonotype was recorded a few times. Its matching antigen is unknown. The germline gives CDR1 SGDLS, CDR2 YYNGEE. CDR3 length equals 14 residues. With 2 bases removed from V and 3 bases from J, the gap between germline ends came to 11 bases. The origin of this receptor is an adult woman who had mild COVID-19 (a few samples of this study predate the infection). Cell type and time point are not known. Sequences were obtained from PBMCs or a T cell subset sorted from them (not recorded which). This chain links TRBV9 with TRBJ2-5, with D maybe TRBD2 (6 bases). The CDR3 bases are TGTGCCAGCAGCGTTCGAGGAGGGGAAGAGACCCAGTACTTC. This gives the protein CASSVRGGEETQYF.